This T cell receptor (beta chain) was recovered during a study of OX40 agonist ivuxolimab in advanced cancers. The repertoire was sequenced with immunoSEQ multiplex PCR; TCRdb's copy has only in-frame clones and lacks some. Of tens of thousands of clones listed, 80% to 90% are singletons. Here the sequenced sample was CD4+ or CD8+ T cells sorted from blood, taken in a trial of the OX40 agonist ivuxolimab. The receptor was isolated from an adult with an advanced solid tumor such as melanoma, head and neck, liver or kidney cancer.

In DNA, the CDR3 is TGTGCCAGCAGTGGGGGGTCTCGACAGGGCTACGAGCAGTACTTC. Translating gives CASSGGSRQGYEQYF. The chain combines TRBV28 with TRBJ2-7, with D perhaps matching TRBD1 (7 bases). Trimming pared 5 bases from V and 3 bases from J, leaving 17 bases between. The CDR3 loop spans 15 amino acids. CDR1 MDHEN and CDR2 SYDVKM come from the germline V gene.